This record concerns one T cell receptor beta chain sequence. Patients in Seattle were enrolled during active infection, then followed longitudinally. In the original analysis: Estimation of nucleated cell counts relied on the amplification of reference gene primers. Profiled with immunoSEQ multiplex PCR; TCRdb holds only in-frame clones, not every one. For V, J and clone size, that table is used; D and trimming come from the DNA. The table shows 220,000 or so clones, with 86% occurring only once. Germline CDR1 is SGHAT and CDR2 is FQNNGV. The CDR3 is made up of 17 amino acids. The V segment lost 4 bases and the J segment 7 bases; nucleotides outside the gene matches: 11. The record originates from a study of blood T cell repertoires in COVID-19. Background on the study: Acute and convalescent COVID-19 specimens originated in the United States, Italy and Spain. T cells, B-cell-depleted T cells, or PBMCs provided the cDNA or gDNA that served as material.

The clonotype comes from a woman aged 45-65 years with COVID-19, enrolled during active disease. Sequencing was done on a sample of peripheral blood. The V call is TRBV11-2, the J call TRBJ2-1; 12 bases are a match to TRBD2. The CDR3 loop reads CASSSLRLAGVRNEQFF. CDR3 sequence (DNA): TGTGCCAGCAGCTCCCTCCGACTAGCGGGGGTTAGGAATGAGCAGTTCTTC.